The clone carrying this T cell receptor beta chain was seen at least ten times. These data are taken from a study of T cells in Graves' hyperthyroidism and ophthalmopathy. Germline CDR1 and CDR2: DFQATT and SNEGSKA (reference sequence). With 3 bases clipped from V and 5 bases from J, the junction kept 8 bases outside the gene matches. The CDR3 loop spans 15 amino acids. The authors deemed Graves' hyperthyroidism stable absent ophthalmopathy progression within 18 months. Clinical symptoms, serum thyroxine and TRAb, thyroid ultrasound and orbital computed tomography were used for the diagnoses. Regions amplified from RNA transcripts were the TCR beta CDR3 regions. The TCR CDR3 first-round RT-PCR relied on the HTBI primer set. TCRdb ran MiXCR on the multiplex PCR reads and lists one entry per CDR3 protein. The table has some 400,000 distinct CDR3 sequences, approximately 20% seen once; the top ten hold 3% to 4.5%.

This TCR was recovered from a young woman with Graves' hyperthyroidism. V and J are TRBV20-1 and TRBJ1-2; TRBD1 agrees at 11 bases. The sample taken for sequencing was blood. CDR3: CSARDRGRGGYGYTF. In DNA form, the CDR3 reads TGCAGTGCTAGGGACAGGGGGCGCGGAGGGTATGGCTACACCTTC.